This TCR beta chain was captured in a study of blood T cell repertoires in COVID-19. Across the study: Material from acute and convalescent COVID-19 was sourced from the United States, Italy and Spain.

V lost 5 bases, J lost 4 bases, and 5 bases stayed unmatched. The CDR3 length is 15 residues. Per the germline V gene, CDR1 is MNHEY and CDR2 is SVGAGI. As originally analysed: Quantification of nucleated cells was approximated via reference gene primer amplification. Sequencing was performed with immunoSEQ multiplex PCR; in TCRdb, only in-frame clones are kept and a portion is missing. The DNA gave D and trimming, while V, J and clone size come from that table. The repertoire holds around 140,000 clones, around 80% seen once, with approximately 2.4% in the top ten. V and J are TRBV6-5 and TRBJ2-2; 9 bases are shared with TRBD1. Sequenced input: PBMCs or T cells enriched from blood (not recorded which). The clonotype originates from a man aged 35-49 years with acute COVID-19. CDR3 DNA sequence: TGTGCCAGCAGTCCACAGGGGGCGGCCACCGGGGAGCTGTTTTTT. Protein: CASSPQGAATGELFF.